This entry concerns a single TCR beta chain. The antigen is unknown. Other DNA sequences within the sample encode an identical CDR3. Trimming at V came to 3 bases and at J to 5 bases, leaving 12 bases not matched to a gene. Germline CDR1 and CDR2: MGHRA and YSYEKL. CDR3 length: 18 residues. The data are from a study of a mutant IDH1 vaccine in newly diagnosed glioma. Study-level points and caveats: Vaccine-induced immune responses were detected in roughly 93% of patients.

The assay was immunoSEQ multiplex PCR, and TCRdb's table has in-frame clones only and misses some. The sample consists of 69,000 or so clones, around nine tenths of them appearing once. Stated time point: week 35, safety follow-up. Every vaccine dose comprised 300 ug of mutant IDH1 20-mer peptide plus topical imiquimod. The sequencing here drew on PBMCs, taken from a glioma patient whose treatment included an IDH1 peptide vaccine. The chain links TRBV4-1 to TRBJ2-2; 10 nucleotides line up with TRBD2. The sequence came from a man aged 25-40 years with glioma. In nucleotides, the CDR3 is TGCGCCAGCAGCCATTATCTAGCGGGGGATGGGGTAACCGGGGAGCTGTTTTTT. This gives the protein CASSHYLAGDGVTGELFF.